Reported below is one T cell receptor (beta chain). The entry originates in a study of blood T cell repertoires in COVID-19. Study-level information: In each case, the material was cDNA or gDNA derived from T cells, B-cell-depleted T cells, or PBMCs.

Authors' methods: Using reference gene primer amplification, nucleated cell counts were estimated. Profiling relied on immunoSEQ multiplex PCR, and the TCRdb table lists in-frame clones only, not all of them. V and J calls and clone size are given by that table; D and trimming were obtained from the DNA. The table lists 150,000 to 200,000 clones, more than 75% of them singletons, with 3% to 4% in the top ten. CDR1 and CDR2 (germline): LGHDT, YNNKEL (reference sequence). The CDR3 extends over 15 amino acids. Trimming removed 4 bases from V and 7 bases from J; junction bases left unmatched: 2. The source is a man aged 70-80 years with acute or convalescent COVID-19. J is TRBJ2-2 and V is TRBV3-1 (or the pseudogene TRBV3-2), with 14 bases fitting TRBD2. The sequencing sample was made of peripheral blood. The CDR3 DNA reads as TGTGCCAGCAGCCGACTAGCGGGAGGGATCGGGGAGCTGTTTTTT. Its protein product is CASSRLAGGIGELFF.